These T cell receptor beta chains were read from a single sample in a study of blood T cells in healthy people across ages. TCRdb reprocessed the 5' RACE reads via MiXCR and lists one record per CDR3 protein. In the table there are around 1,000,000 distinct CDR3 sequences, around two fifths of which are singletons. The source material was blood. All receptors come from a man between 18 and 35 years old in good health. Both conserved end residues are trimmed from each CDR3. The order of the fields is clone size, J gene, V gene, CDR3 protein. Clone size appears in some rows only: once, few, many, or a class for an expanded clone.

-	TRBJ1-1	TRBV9	ASSVAVPDTEAF
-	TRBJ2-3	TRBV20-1	GAPGHGVTDTQY
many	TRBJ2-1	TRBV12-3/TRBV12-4	ASSPGGVDEQF
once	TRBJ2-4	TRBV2	ASGVIQGIDEQY
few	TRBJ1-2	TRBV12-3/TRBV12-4	ASWGGGFGYT
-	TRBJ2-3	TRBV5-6	ASSLVGRGLSGDTQY
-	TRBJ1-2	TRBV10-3	AISESGAVRDRLYGYT
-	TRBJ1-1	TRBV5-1	ASSLGEKTEAF
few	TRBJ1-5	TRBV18	ASSPGQGVQPQH
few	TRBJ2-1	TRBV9	ASSVVGTRSYNEQF
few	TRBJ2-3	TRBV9	ASSVVGRTTDTQY
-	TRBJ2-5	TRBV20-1	SARDDKGIGETQY
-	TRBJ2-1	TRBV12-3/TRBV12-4	ASTRGGISYNEQF
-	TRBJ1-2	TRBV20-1	SARDGGSYGYT
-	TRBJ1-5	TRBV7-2	ASSLEGVNNQPQH
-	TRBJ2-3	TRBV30	ACPTTGPDTQY
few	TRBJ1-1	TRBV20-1	SARGPGTGAGNTEAF
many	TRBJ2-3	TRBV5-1	ASSLRTSTDTQY
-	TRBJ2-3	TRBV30	AWSVFSLGTDTQY
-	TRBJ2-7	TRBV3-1	ASSPPWDNEQY